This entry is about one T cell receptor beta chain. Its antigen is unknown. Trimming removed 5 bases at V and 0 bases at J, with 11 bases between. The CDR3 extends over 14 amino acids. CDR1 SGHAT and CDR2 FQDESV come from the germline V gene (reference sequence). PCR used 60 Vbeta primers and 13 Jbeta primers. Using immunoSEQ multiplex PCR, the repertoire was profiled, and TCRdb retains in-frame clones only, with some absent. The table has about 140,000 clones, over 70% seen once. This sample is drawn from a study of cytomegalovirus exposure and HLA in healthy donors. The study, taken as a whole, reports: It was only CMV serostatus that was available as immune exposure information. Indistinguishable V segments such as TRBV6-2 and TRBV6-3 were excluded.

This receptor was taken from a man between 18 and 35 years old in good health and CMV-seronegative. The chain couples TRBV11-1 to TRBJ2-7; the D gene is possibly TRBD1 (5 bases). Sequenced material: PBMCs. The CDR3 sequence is CASSHETVSYEQYF. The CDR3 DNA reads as TGTGCCAGCAGCCACGAGACAGTCTCCTACGAGCAGTACTTC.